Following are 30 T cell receptor beta chains from one sample sequenced in a study of cytomegalovirus exposure and HLA in healthy donors. Researchers ran the PCR with 60 Vbeta and 13 Jbeta primers. Assay used: immunoSEQ multiplex PCR; TCRdb lists only in-frame clones, some missing. In the table there are over 50,000 clones, roughly 77% of which are singletons. The sample taken for sequencing was PBMCs. These receptors all come from a female donor in good health and CMV-seronegative.

The chain uses TRBV5-1 and TRBJ1-1, with a weak D call TRBD1 (5 bases). The CDR3 totals 14 residues. Trimming took 4 bases from V and 2 from J, leaving 12 bases between them. The germline gives CDR1 SGHRS, CDR2 YFSETQ. The chain's CDR3 is CASSKQASNTEAFF. The CDR3 DNA sequence: TGCGCCAGCAGCAAACAGGCGTCTAACACTGAAGCTTTCTTT.

This clone was detected a few times. CDR3 DNA: TGCGCCAGCAGCTTGGGCCAGGGGGACCCCAACTATGGCTACACCTTC. Amino acid sequence: CASSLGQGDPNYGYTF. The rearrangement joins TRBV5-1 to TRBJ1-2, with TRBD1 matching 7 bases. In germline, CDR1 is SGHRS, CDR2 YFSETQ. The CDR3 consists of 16 residues. The V and J ends lost 0 bases and 2 bases, in that order; junction bases with no gene match: 7.

J is TRBJ1-4 and V is TRBV5-5; 9 bases agree with TRBD1. The germline CDR1 and CDR2 sequences are SGHKS and YYEKEE (reference sequence). Trimming removed 3 bases from V and 8 bases from J; junction bases left unmatched: 8. This CDR3 has 15 amino acids. CDR3 residues: CASSWDRALQEKLFF. The CDR3, as DNA: TGTGCCAGCAGCTGGGACAGGGCCCTGCAAGAAAAACTGTTTTTT.

There are a few counts of this clone. The chain couples TRBV28 to TRBJ1-2, with D maybe TRBD1 (5 bases). CDR1 and CDR2 from the germline V gene are MDHEN and SYDVKM. Trimming pared 10 bases from V and 8 bases from J, leaving 23 bases between. This CDR3 is 14 amino acids long. CDR3 protein: CATRAPGHANGYTF. The CDR3 DNA follows: TGTGCCACCCGAGCCCCCGGACACGCGAACGGCTACACCTTC.

The chain recombines TRBV5-4 with TRBJ2-1; 7 positions match TRBD2. The CDR3 extends over 15 amino acids. The ends lost 4 bases at V and 10 bases at J; junction bases unmatched: 14. CDR1 and CDR2 from the germline V gene are SGHNT and YYREEE (reference sequence). As DNA, the CDR3 is TGTGCCAGCAGCCCGAGCGGGGCCCGGGAAGAAGAGCAGTTCTTC. Protein sequence: CASSPSGAREEEQFF.

V is TRBV18 and J is TRBJ2-1, with D possibly TRBD2 on 6 matching bases. CDR1 KGHSH and CDR2 LQKENI come from the germline V gene. V gave up 2 bases and J gave up 0 bases, with 8 bases separating them. The CDR3 runs 15 residues. The CDR3 DNA sequence: TGTGCCAGCTCACCAATCGGGAGCTCCTACAATGAGCAGTTCTTC. Its translation is CASSPIGSSYNEQFF.

DNA of the CDR3: TGTGCCAGCAGCTTAGTATGGGCAAGTACCAATGAGCAGTTCTTC. Translated, it gives CASSLVWASTNEQFF. This rearrangement joins TRBV7-2 to TRBJ2-1; D unresolved. The CDR3 has 15 amino acids. Looked up from germline, CDR1 is SGHTA and CDR2 is FQGNSA. Trimming removed 1 base from V and 6 bases from J, with 13 bases in between.

This clone appeared a few times. V is TRBV28 and J is TRBJ2-4; D unclear. CDR1 is MDHEN and CDR2 is SYDVKM in the germline V gene. The length of the CDR3 is 14 residues. The V gene lost 2 bases and the J gene lost 2 bases, with 7 bases spanning the gap. The chain's CDR3 is CASSLQVTKNIQYF. The CDR3 DNA reads as TGTGCCAGCAGTTTACAGGTCACCAAAAACATTCAGTACTTC.

The chain carries TRBV7-7 and TRBJ2-5, with D tentatively TRBD1 (5 bases). The tail of the sequence fits TRBJ2-7 better, so the J call may be wrong. Germline CDR1 reads SSHAT; CDR2 reads FNYEAQ (reference sequence). This CDR3 spans 14 amino acids. CDR3 protein: CASSLAGQSYEQYF. CDR3 coding DNA: TGTGCCAGCAGCTTGGCAGGGCAGAGCTACGAGCAGTACTTC.

The count of this clone is one. The chain is built from TRBV30 and TRBJ1-1; 10 positions match TRBD1. V was pared by 0 bases and J by 8 bases, with 15 bases of the junction left unmatched. CDR1 is GTSNPN and CDR2 is SVGIG in the germline V gene (reference sequence). The length of the CDR3 is 17 residues. CDR3 nucleotides: TGTGCCTGGAGTGTCTGGTTAGGACAGGGGGGTTCAGAAGAAGCTTTCTTT. As protein: CAWSVWLGQGGSEEAFF.

The chain carries TRBV7-6 and TRBJ2-7; a possible D gene is TRBD2 (5 bases). The CDR3 covers 15 residues. Looked up from germline, CDR1 is SGHVS and CDR2 is FNYEAQ. V shed 9 bases and J shed 1 base, with 19 bases lying between them. CDR3 in DNA: TGTGCCAGTTCCCCCCCACCTAGCCGATCCTACGAGCAGTACTTC. Amino acid sequence: CASSPPPSRSYEQYF.

CDR3 region: CASSLGGSATDTQYF. CDR3 sequence (DNA): TGTGCCAGCAGCTTAGGCGGCAGTGCCACAGATACGCAGTATTTT. The chain links TRBV7-2 to TRBJ2-3, with D unclear. V lost 1 base and J lost 2, with 10 bases in between. CDR1 and CDR2 (germline): SGHTA, FQGNSA. The CDR3 has 15 residues.

The gene calls are TRBV5-1 and TRBJ2-3; D unresolved. The V end lost 0 bases, the J end lost 0 bases, and 8 bases lay between the germline ends. Germline V gene lookup returns CDR1 SGHRS and CDR2 YFSETQ. CDR3 size: 15 residues. The CDR3 spells CASSLELPSTDTQYF. The CDR3 nucleotides are TGCGCCAGCAGCTTGGAGCTCCCTAGCACAGATACGCAGTATTTT.

This chain joins TRBV4-1 and TRBJ1-3; D unresolved. The CDR3 spans 16 residues. The ends were cut back, 0 bases at V and 0 bases at J, with 9 bases in the middle. Looked up from germline, CDR1 is MGHRA and CDR2 is YSYEKL. The CDR3 loop reads CASSQEQTSSGNTIYF. The CDR3 DNA follows: TGCGCCAGCAGCCAAGAACAGACGAGCTCTGGAAACACCATATATTTT.

The chain has TRBV15 and TRBJ1-1, with D perhaps TRBD1 (5 bases). In germline, CDR1 is LNHNV, CDR2 YYDKDF (reference sequence). V dropped 0 bases and J dropped 3 bases, with 11 bases sitting between them. The CDR3 extends over 15 amino acids. The CDR3 sequence: CATSRDPGSHTEAFF. The CDR3 DNA reads as TGTGCCACCAGCAGAGATCCAGGGTCTCACACTGAAGCTTTCTTT.

This sequence joins TRBV11-2 and TRBJ2-7, with D uncertain. V was shortened by 2 bases and J by 6 bases, with 14 bases between the two germline ends. The V gene's germline CDR1 is SGHAT and CDR2 FQNNGV. This CDR3 has 14 amino acids. DNA for the CDR3: TGTGCCAGCAGCTTAATACTGGGTCGAGGCGAGCAGTACTTC. Amino acids: CASSLILGRGEQYF.

The rearrangement uses TRBV5-1 and TRBJ2-5, with D possibly being TRBD1 (5 bases). Germline CDR1 and CDR2: SGHRS and YFSETQ. This CDR3 region has 14 residues. The V end lost 0 bases, the J end lost 2 bases, and 8 bases lay between the germline ends. The CDR3 loop is CASSLEQGQETQYF. DNA of the CDR3: TGCGCCAGCAGCTTGGAGCAGGGACAAGAGACCCAGTACTTC.

V usage is TRBV10-1 and J usage is TRBJ2-7; a weak D match, TRBD1 (6 bases). Germline CDR1 reads WNHNN; CDR2 reads SYGVQD (reference sequence). The CDR3 has 12 amino acids. Between the trimmed V and J ends, which lost 8 bases and 4 bases, there was a span of 12 bases. This chain's CDR3 is CASGGRGYEQYF. CDR3 nucleotides: TGCGCCAGCGGGGGCAGGGGTTACGAGCAGTACTTC.

This chain links TRBV6-5 with TRBJ2-7; perhaps TRBD1 as D (6 bases). V was clipped by 5 bases and J by 0 bases, with 11 bases between them. This CDR3 has 14 residues. CDR1 and CDR2 (germline): MNHEY, SVGAGI. CDR3 DNA sequence: TGTGCCAGCAGTCGTCAGGGGAGCTCCTACGAGCAGTACTTC. As protein: CASSRQGSSYEQYF.

V is TRBV15 and J is TRBJ1-2; 7 bases align to TRBD1. The CDR3 has 14 residues. Trimming removed 5 bases from V and 5 bases from J; junction bases left unmatched: 8. In germline, CDR1 is LNHNV, CDR2 YYDKDF (reference sequence). Written as DNA, the CDR3 is TGTGCCACCAGCCCCTCCGGGACAGAGTATGGCTACACCTTC. It translates to CATSPSGTEYGYTF.

Only a few counts were recorded for this clone. This chain connects TRBV15 to TRBJ2-1; TRBD2 agrees at 10 bases. V shed 5 bases and J 6 bases; nucleotides not matched to a gene: 7. CDR3 length equals 15 residues. CDR1 is LNHNV, CDR2 YYDKDF, per germline (reference sequence). DNA of the CDR3: TGTGCCACCAGCCTTAGGACTAGCGGACTCAATGAGCAGTTCTTC. It codes for CATSLRTSGLNEQFF.

The chain is built from TRBV29-1 and TRBJ1-2; a weak D match, TRBD1 (6 bases). V was cut by 3 bases and J by 6 bases, with 8 bases left in between. The CDR3 runs to 11 residues. Germline CDR1 and CDR2: SQVTM and ANQGSEA. CDR3 amino acids: CSVDSGDGYTF. In DNA form, the CDR3 reads TGCAGCGTTGATTCAGGGGATGGCTACACCTTC.

The chain combines TRBV19 with TRBJ2-3, with TRBD1 matching 12 bases. Germline CDR1 LNHDA, CDR2 SQIVND (reference sequence). With 5 bases clipped from V and 2 bases from J, the junction kept 5 bases outside the gene matches. This CDR3 spans 16 amino acids. CDR3 protein: CASSPGTGGFTDTQYF. The CDR3 DNA sequence: TGTGCCAGTAGTCCGGGGACAGGGGGCTTCACAGATACGCAGTATTTT.

This sequence joins TRBV5-1 and TRBJ1-6; no clear D gene. The CDR3 is 15 residues long. Germline V gives CDR1 SGHRS, CDR2 YFSETQ. V was pared by 0 bases and J by 10 bases, with 14 bases between. In nucleotides, the CDR3 is TGCGCCAGCAGCTTGGAGCCCGGAGGTGACTCACCCCTCCACTTT. Protein: CASSLEPGGDSPLHF.

The chain links TRBV6-5 to TRBJ2-7, with 9 bases lining up with TRBD1. The J segment lost 4 bases and the V segment lost 5 bases, leaving 9 bases of the junction unmatched. Germline loops: CDR1 MNHEY, CDR2 SVGAGI. The CDR3 loop spans 15 amino acids. The CDR3, as DNA: TGTGCCAGCAGTCCCGCCGGGACAGGGCTTTACGAGCAGTACTTC. This gives the protein CASSPAGTGLYEQYF.

This clone was detected only a few times. The genes are TRBV30 and TRBJ2-3; D remains ambiguous. The CDR3 consists of 16 residues. Trimming shortened V by 0 bases and J by 0 bases, and 13 bases separated the two germline ends. Germline loops: CDR1 GTSNPN, CDR2 SVGIG (reference sequence). The CDR3 sequence: CAWSVGDPSSTDTQYF. The CDR3 DNA sequence: TGTGCCTGGAGTGTTGGAGACCCTTCTAGCACAGATACGCAGTATTTT. Full variable domain (missing parts from reference TRBV30 and TRBJ2-3): SQTIHQWPATLVQPVGSPLSLECTVEGTSNPNLYWYRQAAGRGLQLLFYSVGIGQISSEVPQNLSASRPQDRQFILSSKKLLLSDSGFYLCAWSVGDPSSTDTQYFGPGTRLTVL.

The V gene is TRBV5-6, the J gene TRBJ2-1; D is perhaps TRBD1 (5 bases). This CDR3 region has 13 residues. V was cut by 5 bases and J by 5 bases, with 11 bases left in between. From germline, CDR1 is SGHDT and CDR2 YYEEEE. CDR3 coding DNA: TGTGCCAGCAGACATGACAGAGACAATGAGCAGTTCTTC. It translates to CASRHDRDNEQFF.

The chain links TRBV28 to TRBJ2-5, with D possibly TRBD1 on 5 matching bases. V gave up 5 bases and J gave up 5 bases, with 18 bases separating them. CDR3 length: 15 residues. The V gene's germline CDR1 is MDHEN and CDR2 SYDVKM. For the CDR3, the DNA is TGTGCCAGCAGTCCAAGACAGTCCTCAAGGGAGACCCAGTACTTC. Residues: CASSPRQSSRETQYF.

This sequence joins TRBV7-2 and TRBJ1-1; maybe TRBD1 (5 bases). Trimming stripped 3 bases from V and 0 bases from J, with 8 bases between. The CDR3 contains 14 residues. The germline CDR1 and CDR2 sequences are SGHTA and FQGNSA. The DNA of the CDR3 is TGTGCCAGCAGCTTTCCAGGGATGAACACTGAAGCTTTCTTT. This gives the protein CASSFPGMNTEAFF. The complete variable domain, with remaining parts taken from reference TRBV7-2 and TRBJ1-1, reads GAGVSQSPSNKVTEKGKDVELRCDPISGHTALYWYRQSLGQGLEFLIYFQGNSAPDKSGLPSDRFSAERTGGSVSTLTIQRTQQEDSAVYLCASSFPGMNTEAFFGQGTRLTVV.

The rearrangement links TRBV9 to TRBJ2-5; D remains unclear. The CDR3 covers 14 residues. Trimming removed 1 base from V and 5 bases from J, with 12 bases in between. Germline V CDR1 and CDR2: SGDLS, YYNGEE. The CDR3 region has the DNA TGTGCCAGCAGCGTATCGGGTTTAATGGAGACCCAGTACTTC. This codes for CASSVSGLMETQYF.